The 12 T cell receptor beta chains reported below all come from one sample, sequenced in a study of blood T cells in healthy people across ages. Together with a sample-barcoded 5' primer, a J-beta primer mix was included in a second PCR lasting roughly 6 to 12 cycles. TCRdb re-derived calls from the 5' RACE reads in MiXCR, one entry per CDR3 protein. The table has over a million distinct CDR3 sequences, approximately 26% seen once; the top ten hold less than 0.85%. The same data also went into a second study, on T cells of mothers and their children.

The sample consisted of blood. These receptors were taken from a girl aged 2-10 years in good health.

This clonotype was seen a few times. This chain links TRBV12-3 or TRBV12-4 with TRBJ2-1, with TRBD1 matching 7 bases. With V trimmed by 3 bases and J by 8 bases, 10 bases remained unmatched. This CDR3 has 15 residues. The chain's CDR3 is CASSLLPTGEYEQFF. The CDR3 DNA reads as TGTGCCAGCAGTTTGTTACCCACAGGGGAGTATGAGCAGTTCTTC.

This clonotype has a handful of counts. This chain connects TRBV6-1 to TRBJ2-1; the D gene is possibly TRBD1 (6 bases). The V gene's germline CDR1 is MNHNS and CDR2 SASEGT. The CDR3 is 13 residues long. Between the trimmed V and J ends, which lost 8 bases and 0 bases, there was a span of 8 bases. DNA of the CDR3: TGTGCCAGCGGGGGCGCCTCCTACAATGAGCAGTTCTTC. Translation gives CASGGASYNEQFF.

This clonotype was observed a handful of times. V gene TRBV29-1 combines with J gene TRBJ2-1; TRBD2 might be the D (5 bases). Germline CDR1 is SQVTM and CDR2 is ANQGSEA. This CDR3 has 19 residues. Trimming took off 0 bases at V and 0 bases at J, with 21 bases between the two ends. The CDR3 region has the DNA TGCAGCGTTGAAGATCTGTTGGCCAGCGGAGCTAGCTCCTACAATGAGCAGTTCTTC. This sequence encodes CSVEDLLASGASSYNEQFF.

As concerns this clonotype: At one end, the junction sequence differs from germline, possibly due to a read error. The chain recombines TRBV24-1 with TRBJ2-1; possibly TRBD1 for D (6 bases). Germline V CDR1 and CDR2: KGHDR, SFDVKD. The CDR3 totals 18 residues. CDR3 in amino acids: CATSDLPDRTPSYNEEFF. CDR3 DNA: TGTGCCACCAGTGATTTGCCTGACAGGACTCCCTCCTACAATGAGGAGTTCTTC.

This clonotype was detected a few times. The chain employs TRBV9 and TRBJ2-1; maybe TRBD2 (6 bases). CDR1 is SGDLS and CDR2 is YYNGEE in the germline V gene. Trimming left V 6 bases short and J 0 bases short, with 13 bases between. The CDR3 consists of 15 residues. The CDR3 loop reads CASTREPSSYNEQFF. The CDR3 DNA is TGTGCCAGCACGCGGGAACCGAGCTCCTACAATGAGCAGTTCTTC.

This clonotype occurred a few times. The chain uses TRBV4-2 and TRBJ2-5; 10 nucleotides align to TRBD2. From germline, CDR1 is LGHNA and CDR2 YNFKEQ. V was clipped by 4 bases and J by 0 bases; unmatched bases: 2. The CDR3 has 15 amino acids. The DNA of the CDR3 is TGTGCCAGCAGCCGAGGACTAGCGGACCAAGAGACCCAGTACTTC. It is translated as CASSRGLADQETQYF.

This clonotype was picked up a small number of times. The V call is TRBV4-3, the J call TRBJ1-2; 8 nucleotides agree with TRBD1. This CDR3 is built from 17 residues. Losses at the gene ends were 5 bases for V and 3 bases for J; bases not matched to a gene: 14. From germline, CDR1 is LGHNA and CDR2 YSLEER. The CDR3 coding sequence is TGCGCCAGCAGCGCCGTCTCCTCAGGGGGCCCCTACTATGGCTACACCTTC. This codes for CASSAVSSGGPYYGYTF.

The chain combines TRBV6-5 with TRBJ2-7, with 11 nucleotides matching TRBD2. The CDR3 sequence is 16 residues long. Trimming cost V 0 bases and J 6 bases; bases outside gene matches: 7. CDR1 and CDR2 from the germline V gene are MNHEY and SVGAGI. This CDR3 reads CASSYSRLAGSGEQYF. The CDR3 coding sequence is TGTGCCAGCAGTTACTCGAGACTAGCGGGATCCGGCGAGCAGTACTTC.

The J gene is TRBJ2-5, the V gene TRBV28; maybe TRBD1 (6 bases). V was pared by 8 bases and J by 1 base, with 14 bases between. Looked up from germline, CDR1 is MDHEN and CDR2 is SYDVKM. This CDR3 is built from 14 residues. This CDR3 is CASCPTGSQETQYF. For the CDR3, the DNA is TGTGCCAGCTGCCCAACAGGGAGCCAAGAGACCCAGTACTTC.

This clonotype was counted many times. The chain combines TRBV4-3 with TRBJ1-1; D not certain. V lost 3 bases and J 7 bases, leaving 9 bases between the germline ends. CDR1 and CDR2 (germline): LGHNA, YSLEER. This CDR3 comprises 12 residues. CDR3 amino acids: CASSQGRDEAFF. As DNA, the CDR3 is TGCGCCAGCAGCCAGGGGAGGGATGAAGCTTTCTTT.

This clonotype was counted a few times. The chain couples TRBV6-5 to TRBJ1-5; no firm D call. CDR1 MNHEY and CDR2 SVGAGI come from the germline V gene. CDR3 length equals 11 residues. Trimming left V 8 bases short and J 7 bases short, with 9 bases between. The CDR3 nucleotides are TGTGCCAGCCGCGTAAGGCAGCCCCAGCATTTT. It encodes CASRVRQPQHF.

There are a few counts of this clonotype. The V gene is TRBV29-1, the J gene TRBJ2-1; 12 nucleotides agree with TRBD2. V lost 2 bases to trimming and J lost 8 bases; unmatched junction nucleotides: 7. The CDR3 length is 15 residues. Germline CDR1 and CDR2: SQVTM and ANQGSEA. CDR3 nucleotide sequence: TGCAGCGTTGAAACGGGGACTAGCGGGCCCGATGAGCAGTTCTTC. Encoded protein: CSVETGTSGPDEQFF.